This TCR beta chain was observed in a study of cytomegalovirus exposure and HLA in healthy donors. Study-wide results and caveats: Approximately 18,000 TCR beta sequences were associated with HLA alleles at 0.05 false discovery rate in a later analysis. When analyzed later, a missense DCLRE1C variant was found to be linked to TCR beta V- and J-gene trimming. Sequencing had likely introduced a cluster of highly shared sequence variants as an artifact.

The V gene end was trimmed by 5 bases and the J gene end by 4 bases; junction bases not matched to a gene: 5. This CDR3 has 13 amino acids. CDR1 is LNHNV, CDR2 YYDKDF, per germline (reference sequence). In the PCR, 60 Vbeta and 13 Jbeta primers were used. Repertoires were generated with immunoSEQ multiplex PCR, while TCRdb's copy carries only in-frame clones and drops some. Its table lists tens of thousands of clones. About this clone itself: Antigen unknown.

Sequenced input: PBMCs. The receptor's source is a woman aged 30 to 39 in good health and CMV-seronegative. V usage is TRBV15 and J usage is TRBJ2-7, with 7 nucleotides matching TRBD2. CDR3 sequence: CATSRQGGYEQYF. The CDR3 DNA sequence: TGTGCCACCAGCCGGCAGGGAGGGTACGAGCAGTACTTC.